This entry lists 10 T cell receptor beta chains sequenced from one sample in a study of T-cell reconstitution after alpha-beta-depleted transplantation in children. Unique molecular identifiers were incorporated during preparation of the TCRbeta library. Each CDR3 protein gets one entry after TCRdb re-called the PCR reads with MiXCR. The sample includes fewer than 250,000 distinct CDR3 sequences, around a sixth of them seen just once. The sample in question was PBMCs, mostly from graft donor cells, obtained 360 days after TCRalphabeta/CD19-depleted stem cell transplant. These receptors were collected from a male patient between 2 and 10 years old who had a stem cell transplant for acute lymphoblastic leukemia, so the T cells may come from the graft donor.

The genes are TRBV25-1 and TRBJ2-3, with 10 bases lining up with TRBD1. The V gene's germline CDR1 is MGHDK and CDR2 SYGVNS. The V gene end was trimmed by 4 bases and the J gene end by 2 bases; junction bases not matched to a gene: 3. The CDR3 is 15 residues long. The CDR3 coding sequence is TGTGCCAGCAGTGGGGGGACAGGGGTCACAGATACGCAGTATTTT. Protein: CASSGGTGVTDTQYF.

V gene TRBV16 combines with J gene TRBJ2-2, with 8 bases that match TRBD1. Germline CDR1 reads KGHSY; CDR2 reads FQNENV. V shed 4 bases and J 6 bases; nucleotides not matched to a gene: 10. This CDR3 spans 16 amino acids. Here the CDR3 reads CASSPMDRDESGELFF. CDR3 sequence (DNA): TGTGCCAGCAGCCCCATGGACAGGGACGAGTCCGGGGAGCTGTTTTTT.

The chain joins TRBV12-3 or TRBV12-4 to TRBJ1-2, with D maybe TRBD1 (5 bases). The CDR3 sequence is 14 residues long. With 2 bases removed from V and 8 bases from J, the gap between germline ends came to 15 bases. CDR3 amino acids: CASSLRRVAGGYTF. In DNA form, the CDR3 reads TGTGCCAGCAGTTTACGCAGGGTGGCGGGGGGCTACACCTTC.

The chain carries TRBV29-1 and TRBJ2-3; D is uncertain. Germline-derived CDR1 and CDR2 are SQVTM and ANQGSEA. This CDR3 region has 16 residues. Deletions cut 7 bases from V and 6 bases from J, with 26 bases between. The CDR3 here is CSAQPGPGAQRDTQYF. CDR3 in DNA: TGCAGCGCCCAACCCGGGCCAGGCGCACAACGGGATACGCAGTATTTT.

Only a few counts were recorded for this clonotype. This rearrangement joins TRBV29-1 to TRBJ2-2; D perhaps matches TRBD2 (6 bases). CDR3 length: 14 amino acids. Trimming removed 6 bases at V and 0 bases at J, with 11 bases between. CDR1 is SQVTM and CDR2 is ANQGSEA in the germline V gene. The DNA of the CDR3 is TGCAGCGTGGGCGGGGCTTCGAACACCGGGGAGCTGTTTTTT. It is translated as CSVGGASNTGELFF.

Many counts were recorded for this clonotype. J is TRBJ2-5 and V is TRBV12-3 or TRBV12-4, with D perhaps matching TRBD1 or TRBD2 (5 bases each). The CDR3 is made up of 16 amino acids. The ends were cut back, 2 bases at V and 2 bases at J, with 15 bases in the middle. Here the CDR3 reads CASSLLRGADQETQYF. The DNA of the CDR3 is TGTGCCAGCAGTTTACTAAGAGGGGCGGATCAAGAGACCCAGTACTTC.

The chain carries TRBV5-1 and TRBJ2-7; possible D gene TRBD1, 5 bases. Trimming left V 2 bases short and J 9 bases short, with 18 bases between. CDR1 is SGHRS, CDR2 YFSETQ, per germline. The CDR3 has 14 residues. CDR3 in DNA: TGCGCCAGCAGCTTCCCAGGTGCCCAGGGCCGGCAGTACTTC. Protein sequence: CASSFPGAQGRQYF.

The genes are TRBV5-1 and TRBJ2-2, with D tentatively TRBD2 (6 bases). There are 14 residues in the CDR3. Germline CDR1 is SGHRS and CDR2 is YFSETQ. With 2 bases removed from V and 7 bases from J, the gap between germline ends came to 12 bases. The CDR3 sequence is CASSLWRGVGELFF. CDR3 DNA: TGCGCCAGCAGCTTATGGAGGGGTGTCGGGGAGCTGTTTTTT.

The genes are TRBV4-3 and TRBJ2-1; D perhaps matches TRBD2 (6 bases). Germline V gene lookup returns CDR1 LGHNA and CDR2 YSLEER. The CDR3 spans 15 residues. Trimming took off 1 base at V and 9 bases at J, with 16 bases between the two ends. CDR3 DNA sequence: TGCGCCAGCAGCCAAGGCCTGGGACTTGGGAGTGAGCAGTTCTTC. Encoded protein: CASSQGLGLGSEQFF.

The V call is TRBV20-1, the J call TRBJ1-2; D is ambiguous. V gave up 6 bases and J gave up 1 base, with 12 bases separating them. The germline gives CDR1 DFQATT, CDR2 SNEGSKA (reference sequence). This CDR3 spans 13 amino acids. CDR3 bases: TGCAGTGCGCCCCCCCGGGATAACTATGGCTACACCTTC. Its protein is CSAPPRDNYGYTF.